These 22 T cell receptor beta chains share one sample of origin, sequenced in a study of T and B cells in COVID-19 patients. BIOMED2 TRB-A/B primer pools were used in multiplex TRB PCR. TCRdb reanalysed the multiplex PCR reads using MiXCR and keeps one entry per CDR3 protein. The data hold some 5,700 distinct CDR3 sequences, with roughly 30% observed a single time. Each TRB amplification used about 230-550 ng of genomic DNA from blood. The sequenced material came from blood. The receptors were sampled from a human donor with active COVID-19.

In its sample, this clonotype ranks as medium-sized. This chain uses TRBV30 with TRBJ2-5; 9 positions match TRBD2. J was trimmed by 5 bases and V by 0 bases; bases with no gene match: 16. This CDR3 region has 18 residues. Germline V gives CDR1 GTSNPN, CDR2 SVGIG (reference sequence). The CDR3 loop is CAWSVYVGLAGLGETQYF. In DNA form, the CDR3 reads TGTGCCTGGAGTGTGTACGTTGGTCTAGCGGGACTTGGTGAGACCCAGTACTTC.

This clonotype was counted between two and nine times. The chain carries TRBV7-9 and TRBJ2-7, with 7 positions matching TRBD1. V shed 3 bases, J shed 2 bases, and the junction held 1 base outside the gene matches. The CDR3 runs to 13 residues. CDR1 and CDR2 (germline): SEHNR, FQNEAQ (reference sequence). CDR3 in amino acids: CASSLGQPYEQYF. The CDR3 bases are TGTGCCAGCAGCTTGGGACAGCCCTACGAGCAGTACTTC.

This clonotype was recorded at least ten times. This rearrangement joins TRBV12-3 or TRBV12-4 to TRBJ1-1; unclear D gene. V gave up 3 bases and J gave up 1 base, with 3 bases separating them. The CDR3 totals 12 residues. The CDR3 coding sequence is TGTGCCAGCAGTTTCGGGAACACTGAAGCTTTCTTT. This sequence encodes CASSFGNTEAFF.

The chain's CDR3 is CSARDYTNNEQFF. DNA of the CDR3: TGCAGTGCTAGGGACTATACTAACAATGAGCAGTTCTTC. This chain joins TRBV20-1 and TRBJ2-1, with a weak D call TRBD2 (6 bases). This CDR3 is built from 13 residues. The germline V gene encodes CDR1 DFQATT and CDR2 SNEGSKA (reference sequence). The V end was cut by 3 bases, the J end by 5 bases, with 11 bases between.

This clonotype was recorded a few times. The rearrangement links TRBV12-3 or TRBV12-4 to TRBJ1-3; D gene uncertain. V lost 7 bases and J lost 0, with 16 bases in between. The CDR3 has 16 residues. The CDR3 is CASTRAKLVSGNTIYF. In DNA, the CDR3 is TGTGCCAGCACCCGGGCCAAACTAGTCTCTGGAAACACCATATATTTT.

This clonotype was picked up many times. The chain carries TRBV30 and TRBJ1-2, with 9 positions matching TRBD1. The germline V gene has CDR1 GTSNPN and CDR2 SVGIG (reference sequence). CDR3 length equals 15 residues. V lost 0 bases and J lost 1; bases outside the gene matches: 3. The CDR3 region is CAWSVRTGVNYGYTF. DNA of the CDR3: TGTGCCTGGAGTGTACGGACAGGGGTTAACTATGGCTACACCTTC.

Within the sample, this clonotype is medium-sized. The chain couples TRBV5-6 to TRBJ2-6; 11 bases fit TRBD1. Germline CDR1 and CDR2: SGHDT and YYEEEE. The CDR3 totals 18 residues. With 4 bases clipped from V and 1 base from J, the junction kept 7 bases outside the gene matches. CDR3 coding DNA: TGTGCCAGCAGCGATGACGGACAGGGGGCTTCTGGGGCCAACGTCCTGACTTTC. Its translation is CASSDDGQGASGANVLTF.

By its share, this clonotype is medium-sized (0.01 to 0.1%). CDR3 protein: CASSLIPTGGTMNTEAFF. The CDR3, as DNA: TGTGCCAGCAGCTTAATCCCGACGGGGGGGACAATGAACACTGAAGCTTTCTTT. V gene TRBV13 combines with J gene TRBJ1-1; the D gene is possibly TRBD1 (6 bases). This CDR3 spans 18 amino acids. Germline CDR1 and CDR2: PRHDT and FYEKMQ (reference sequence). V was shortened by 2 bases and J by 0 bases, with 19 bases between the two germline ends.

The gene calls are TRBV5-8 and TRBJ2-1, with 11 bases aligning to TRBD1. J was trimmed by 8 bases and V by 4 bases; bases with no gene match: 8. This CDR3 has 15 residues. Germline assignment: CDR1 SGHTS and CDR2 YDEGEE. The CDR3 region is CASSVGQGARDEQFF. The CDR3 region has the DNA TGTGCCAGCAGCGTCGGACAGGGGGCGCGGGATGAGCAGTTCTTC.

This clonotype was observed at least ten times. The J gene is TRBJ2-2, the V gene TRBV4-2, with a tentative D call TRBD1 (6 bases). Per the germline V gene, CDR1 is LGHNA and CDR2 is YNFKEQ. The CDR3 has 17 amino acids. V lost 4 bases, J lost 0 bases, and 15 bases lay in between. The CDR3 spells CASSLEGVHSNTGELFF. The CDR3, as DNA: TGTGCCAGCAGCCTTGAGGGGGTACACTCGAACACCGGGGAGCTGTTTTTT.

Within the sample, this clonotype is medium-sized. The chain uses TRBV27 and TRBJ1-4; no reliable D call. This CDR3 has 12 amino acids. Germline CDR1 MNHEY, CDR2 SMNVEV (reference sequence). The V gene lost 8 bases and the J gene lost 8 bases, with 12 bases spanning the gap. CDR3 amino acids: CASGDTGEKLFF. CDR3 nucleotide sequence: TGTGCCAGCGGTGACACCGGAGAAAAACTGTTTTTT.

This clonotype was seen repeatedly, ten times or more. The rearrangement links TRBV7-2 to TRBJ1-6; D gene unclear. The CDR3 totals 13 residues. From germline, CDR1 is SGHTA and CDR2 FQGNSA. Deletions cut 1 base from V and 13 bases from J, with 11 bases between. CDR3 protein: CASSLGEGRPLHF. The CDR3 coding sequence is TGTGCCAGCAGCTTAGGGGAGGGCAGGCCCCTCCACTTT.

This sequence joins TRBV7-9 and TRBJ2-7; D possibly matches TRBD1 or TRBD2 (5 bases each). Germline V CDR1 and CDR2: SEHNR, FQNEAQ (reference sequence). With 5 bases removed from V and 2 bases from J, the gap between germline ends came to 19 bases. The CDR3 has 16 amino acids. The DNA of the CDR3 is TGTGCCAGCAGCAGACCACCCGGGACCCGTACCTACGAGCAGTACTTC. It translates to CASSRPPGTRTYEQYF.

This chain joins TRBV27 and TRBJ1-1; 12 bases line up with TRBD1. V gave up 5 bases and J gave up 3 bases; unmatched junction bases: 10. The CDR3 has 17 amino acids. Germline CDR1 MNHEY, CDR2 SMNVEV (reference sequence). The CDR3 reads CASSSRDRGPIYTEAFF. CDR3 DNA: TGTGCCAGCAGTAGCCGGGACAGGGGGCCCATCTACACTGAAGCTTTCTTT.

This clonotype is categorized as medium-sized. The CDR3 DNA sequence: TGTGCCAGCAGCCAAGCGACTAGCGGGAGGGTAGAGGATACGCAGTATTTT. This sequence encodes CASSQATSGRVEDTQYF. This chain links TRBV14 with TRBJ2-3; 14 bases fit TRBD2. The CDR3 extends over 17 amino acids. V was clipped by 1 base and J by 6 bases; unmatched bases: 6. The germline V gene has CDR1 SGHDN and CDR2 FVKESK.

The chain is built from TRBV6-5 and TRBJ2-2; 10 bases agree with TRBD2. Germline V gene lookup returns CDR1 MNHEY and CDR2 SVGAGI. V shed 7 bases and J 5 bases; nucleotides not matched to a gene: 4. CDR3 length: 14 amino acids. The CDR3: CASTRAGGTGELFF. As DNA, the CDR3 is TGTGCCAGCACGAGAGCGGGAGGGACCGGGGAGCTGTTTTTT.

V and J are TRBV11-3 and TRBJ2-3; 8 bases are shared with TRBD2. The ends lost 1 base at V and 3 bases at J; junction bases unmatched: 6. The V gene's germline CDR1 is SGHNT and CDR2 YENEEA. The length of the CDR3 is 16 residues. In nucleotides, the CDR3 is TGTGCCAGCAGCTTAGCAGCGGGAGTGGGGACAGATACGCAGTATTTT. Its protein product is CASSLAAGVGTDTQYF. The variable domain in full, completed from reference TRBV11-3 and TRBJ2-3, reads EAGVVQSPRYKIIEKKQPVAFWCNPISGHNTLYWYLQNLGQGPELLIRYENEEAVDDSQLPKDRFSAERLKGVDSTLKIQPAELGDSAVYLCASSLAAGVGTDTQYFGPGTRLTVL.

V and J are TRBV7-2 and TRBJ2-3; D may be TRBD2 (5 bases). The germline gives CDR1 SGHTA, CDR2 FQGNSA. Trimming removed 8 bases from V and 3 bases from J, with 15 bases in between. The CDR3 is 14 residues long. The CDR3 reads CASFLERKTDTQYF. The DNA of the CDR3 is TGTGCCAGCTTCCTGGAGCGGAAGACAGATACGCAGTATTTT.

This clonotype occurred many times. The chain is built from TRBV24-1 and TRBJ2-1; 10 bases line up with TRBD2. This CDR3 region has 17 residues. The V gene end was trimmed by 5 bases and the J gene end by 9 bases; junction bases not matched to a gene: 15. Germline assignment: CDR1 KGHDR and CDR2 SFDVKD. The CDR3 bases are TGTGCCACCAGTGTCGGGCCCCTAGCGGGAGTCAAGGGTGAGCAGTTCTTC. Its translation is CATSVGPLAGVKGEQFF.

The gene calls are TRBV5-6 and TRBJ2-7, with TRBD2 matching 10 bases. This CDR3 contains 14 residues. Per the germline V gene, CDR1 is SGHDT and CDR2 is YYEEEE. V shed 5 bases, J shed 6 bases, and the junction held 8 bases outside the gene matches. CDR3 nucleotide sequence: TGTGCCAGCAGTTTGACACTAGCGGGAAGCGAGCAGTACTTC. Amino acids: CASSLTLAGSEQYF.

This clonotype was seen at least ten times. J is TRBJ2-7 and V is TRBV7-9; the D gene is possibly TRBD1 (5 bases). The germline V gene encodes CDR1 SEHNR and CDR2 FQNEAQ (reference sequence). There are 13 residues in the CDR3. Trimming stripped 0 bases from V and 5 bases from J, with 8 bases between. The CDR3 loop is CASSLAQGHEQYF. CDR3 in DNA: TGTGCCAGCAGCTTAGCGCAGGGCCACGAGCAGTACTTC. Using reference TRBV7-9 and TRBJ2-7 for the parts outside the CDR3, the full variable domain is DTGVSQNPRHKITKRGQNVTFRCDPISEHNRLYWYRQTLGQGPEFLTYFQNEAQLEKSRLLSDRFSAERPKGSFSTLEIQRTEQGDSAMYLCASSLAQGHEQYFGPGTRLTVT.

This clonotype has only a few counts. CDR3 loop: CSASRLAGGPSGELFF. The CDR3 nucleotides read TGCAGTGCTAGTCGGCTAGCGGGAGGGCCCAGCGGGGAGCTGTTTTTT. The chain combines TRBV20-1 with TRBJ2-2; TRBD2 matches 12 bases. V was pared by 3 bases and J by 7 bases, with 9 bases of the junction left unmatched. The CDR3 length is 16 residues. Germline lookup yields CDR1 DFQATT and CDR2 SNEGSKA (reference sequence).